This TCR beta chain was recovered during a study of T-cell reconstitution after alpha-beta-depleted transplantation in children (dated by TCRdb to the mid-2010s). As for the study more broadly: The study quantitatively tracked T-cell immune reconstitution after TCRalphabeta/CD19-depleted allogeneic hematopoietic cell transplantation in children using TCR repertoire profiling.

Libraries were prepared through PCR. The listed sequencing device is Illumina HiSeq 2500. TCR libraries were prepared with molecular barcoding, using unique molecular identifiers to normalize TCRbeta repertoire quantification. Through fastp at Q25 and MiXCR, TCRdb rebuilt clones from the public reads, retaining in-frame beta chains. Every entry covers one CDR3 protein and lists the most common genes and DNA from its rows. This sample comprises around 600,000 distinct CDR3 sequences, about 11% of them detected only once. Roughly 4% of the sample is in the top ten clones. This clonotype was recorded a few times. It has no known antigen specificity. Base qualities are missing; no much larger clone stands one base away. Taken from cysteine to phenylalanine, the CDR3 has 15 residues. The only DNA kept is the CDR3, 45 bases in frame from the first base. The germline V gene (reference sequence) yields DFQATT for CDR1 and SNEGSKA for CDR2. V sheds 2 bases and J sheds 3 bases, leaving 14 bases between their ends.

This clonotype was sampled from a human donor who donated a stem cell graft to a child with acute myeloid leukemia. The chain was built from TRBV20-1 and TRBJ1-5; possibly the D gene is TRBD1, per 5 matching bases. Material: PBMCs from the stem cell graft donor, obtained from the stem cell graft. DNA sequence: TGCAGTGCTAGACACGGTTCGGGGGACAATCAGCCCCAGCATTTT. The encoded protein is CSARHGSGDNQPQHF.